This T cell receptor (beta chain) was documented in a study of shared clonotypes between healthy human individuals. Across the whole study: A few men and a couple of women, aged 18 to 49, were donors.

In the naive CD8 group, cells lacked CD45RO and were positively selected for CCR7, so terminally differentiated effector memory CD45RA+ cells were left out. V was pared by 2 bases and J by 2 bases, with 8 bases between. The CDR3 totals 14 residues. Germline V gene lookup returns CDR1 SGHNT and CDR2 YYREEE (reference sequence). TCRdb keeps only in-frame clones here, not all; method: immunoSEQ multiplex PCR. The sample includes about 750,000 clones, 80% to 95% of them seen just once. The chain recombines TRBV5-4 with TRBJ1-5; the D is unclear. The sequencing input was naive CD8+ T cells sorted from blood. This sequence originates from a man under 40 in good health. The CDR3 DNA follows: TGTGCCAGCAGCTTTTTCGGGGGCAATCAGCCCCAGCATTTT. Protein product: CASSFFGGNQPQHF. Based on the CDR3 plus reference TRBV5-4 and TRBJ1-5, the full variable domain is ETGVTQSPTHLIKTRGQQVTLRCSSQSGHNTVSWYQQALGQGPQFIFQYYREEENGRGNFPPRFSGLQFPNYSSELNVNALELDDSALYLCASSFFGGNQPQHFGDGTRLSIL.